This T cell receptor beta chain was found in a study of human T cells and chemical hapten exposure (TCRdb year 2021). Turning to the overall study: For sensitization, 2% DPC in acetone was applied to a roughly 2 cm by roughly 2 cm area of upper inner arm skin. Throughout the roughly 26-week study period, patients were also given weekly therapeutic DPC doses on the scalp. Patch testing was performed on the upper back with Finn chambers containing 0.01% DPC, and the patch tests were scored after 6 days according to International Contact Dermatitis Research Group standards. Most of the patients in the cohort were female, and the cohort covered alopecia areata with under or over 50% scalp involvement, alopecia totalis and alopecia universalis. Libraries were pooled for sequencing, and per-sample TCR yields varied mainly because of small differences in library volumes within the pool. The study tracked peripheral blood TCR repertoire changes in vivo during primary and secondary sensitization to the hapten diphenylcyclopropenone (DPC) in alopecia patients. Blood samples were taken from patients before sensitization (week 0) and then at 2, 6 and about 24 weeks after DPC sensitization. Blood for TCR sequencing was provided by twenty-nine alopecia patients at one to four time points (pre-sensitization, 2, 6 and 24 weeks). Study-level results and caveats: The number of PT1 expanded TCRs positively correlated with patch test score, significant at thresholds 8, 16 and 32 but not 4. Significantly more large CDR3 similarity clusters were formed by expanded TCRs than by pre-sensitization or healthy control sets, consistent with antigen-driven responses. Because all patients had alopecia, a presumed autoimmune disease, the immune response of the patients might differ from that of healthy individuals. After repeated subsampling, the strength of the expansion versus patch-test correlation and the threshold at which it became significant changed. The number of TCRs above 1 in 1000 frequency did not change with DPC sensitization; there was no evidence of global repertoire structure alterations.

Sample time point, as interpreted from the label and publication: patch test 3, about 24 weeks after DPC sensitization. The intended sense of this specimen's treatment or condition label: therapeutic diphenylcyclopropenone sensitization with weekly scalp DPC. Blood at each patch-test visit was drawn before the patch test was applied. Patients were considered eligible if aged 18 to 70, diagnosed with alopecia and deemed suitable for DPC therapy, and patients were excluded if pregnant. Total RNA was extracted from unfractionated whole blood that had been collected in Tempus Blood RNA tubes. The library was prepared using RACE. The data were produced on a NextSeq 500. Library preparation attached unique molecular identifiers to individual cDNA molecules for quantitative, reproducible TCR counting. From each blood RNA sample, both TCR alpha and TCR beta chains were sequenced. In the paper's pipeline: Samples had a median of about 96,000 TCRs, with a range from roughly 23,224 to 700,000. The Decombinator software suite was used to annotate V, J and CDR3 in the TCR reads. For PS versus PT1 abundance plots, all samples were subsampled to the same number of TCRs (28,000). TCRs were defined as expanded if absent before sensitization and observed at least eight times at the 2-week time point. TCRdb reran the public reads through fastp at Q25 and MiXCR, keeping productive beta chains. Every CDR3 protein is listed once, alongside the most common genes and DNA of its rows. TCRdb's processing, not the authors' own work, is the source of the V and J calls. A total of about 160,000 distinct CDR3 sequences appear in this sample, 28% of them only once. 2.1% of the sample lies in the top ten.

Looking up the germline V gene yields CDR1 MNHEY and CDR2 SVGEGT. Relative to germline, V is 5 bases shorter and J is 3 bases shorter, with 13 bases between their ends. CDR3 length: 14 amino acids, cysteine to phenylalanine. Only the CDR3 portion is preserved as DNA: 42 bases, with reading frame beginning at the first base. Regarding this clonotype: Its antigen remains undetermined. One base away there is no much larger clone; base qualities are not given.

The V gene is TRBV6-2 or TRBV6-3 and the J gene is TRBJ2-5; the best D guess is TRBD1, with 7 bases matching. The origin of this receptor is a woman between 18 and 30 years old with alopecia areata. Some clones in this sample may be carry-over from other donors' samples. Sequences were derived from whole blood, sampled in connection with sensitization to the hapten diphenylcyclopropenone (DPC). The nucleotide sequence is TGTGCCAGCAGTACGCGGGACAGCGAAGAGACCCAGTACTTC. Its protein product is CASSTRDSEETQYF.